The entry below gives a single T cell receptor (beta chain) sequence along with its context. Methods used by the authors: Nucleated cell number was recorded as an estimate derived from reference gene primer amplification. Sequenced by immunoSEQ multiplex PCR; TCRdb stores in-frame clones only, minus some. V, J and clone size reflect that table, while D and trimming were determined from the DNA. The table has about 46,000 clones, approximately 85% seen once. The CDR3 has 12 amino acids. The germline CDR1 and CDR2 sequences are KGHSH and LQKENI. V was cut by 6 bases and J by 5 bases, with 10 bases left in between. The data were obtained in a study of blood T cell repertoires in COVID-19. In the study overall: Donors in the United States, Italy and Spain gave samples during acute or convalescent COVID-19. T cells, B-cell-depleted T cells, or PBMCs provided the cDNA or gDNA that served as material.

The receptor's source is a man in his sixties with acute or convalescent COVID-19. The sequencing input was peripheral blood. This chain links TRBV18 with TRBJ2-5; D ambiguous. In DNA, the CDR3 is TGTGCCAGCTCCCGCGGATGGGAGACCCAGTACTTC. It codes for CASSRGWETQYF.